The next 5 T cell receptor beta chains were all read from a single sample in a study of a mutant IDH1 vaccine in newly diagnosed glioma. Time point indicated: baseline, week 1 (first vaccination visit). The treatment was: pre-vaccination baseline after standard-of-care therapy. The data were produced by immunoSEQ multiplex PCR, yet TCRdb's version contains in-frame clones alone and is incomplete. In the table there are about 67,000 clones, 80% to 90% of which are singletons. This specimen was peripheral blood mononuclear cells (PBMCs), taken from a glioma patient treated with radiotherapy, temozolomide or both. Every receptor here comes from a woman between 18 and 29 years old with glioma. Some clones in this sample may be carry-over from other donors' samples.

The V gene is TRBV30, the J gene TRBJ1-5, with 8 positions matching TRBD1. CDR3 length equals 14 residues. The V segment lost 2 bases and the J segment 7 bases; nucleotides outside the gene matches: 7. Germline lookup yields CDR1 GTSNPN and CDR2 SVGIG (reference sequence). The DNA of the CDR3 is TGTGCCTGGAGTCCCGGACAGGGAGGCCAGCCCCAGCATTTT. It encodes CAWSPGQGGQPQHF.

The J gene is TRBJ1-1, the V gene TRBV27; tentatively, D is TRBD1 (5 bases). The CDR3 extends over 12 amino acids. Trimming removed 5 bases at V and 8 bases at J, with 12 bases between. The V gene's germline CDR1 is MNHEY and CDR2 SMNVEV (reference sequence). The CDR3 spells CASSTLGGEAFF. In nucleotides, the CDR3 is TGTGCCAGCAGTACCCTTGGGGGGGAAGCTTTCTTT.

The gene calls are TRBV27 and TRBJ1-1; 7 nucleotides align to TRBD1. The CDR3 consists of 13 residues. Trimming cost V 8 bases and J 7 bases; bases outside gene matches: 10. Germline CDR1 and CDR2: MNHEY and SMNVEV (reference sequence). The CDR3 DNA sequence: TGTGCCAGCCGCCGGGACAGTTTTTTTGAAGCTTTCTTT. Translating it yields CASRRDSFFEAFF.

The chain joins TRBV11-3 to TRBJ2-5; D is possibly TRBD2 (6 bases). Trimming took off 0 bases at V and 5 bases at J, with 13 bases between the two ends. CDR1 is SGHNT, CDR2 YENEEA, per germline. The CDR3 has 15 amino acids. CDR3: CASSLDGGVVETQYF. DNA of the CDR3: TGTGCCAGCAGCTTAGATGGAGGGGTGGTGGAGACCCAGTACTTC.

The chain links TRBV19 to TRBJ1-1; D uncertain. The CDR3 has 12 amino acids. Deletions cut 6 bases from V and 1 base from J, with 6 bases between. Germline CDR1 is LNHDA and CDR2 is SQIVND (reference sequence). The CDR3: CASRKKNTEAFF. The CDR3 region has the DNA TGTGCCAGTAGAAAGAAGAACACTGAAGCTTTCTTT.